The 27 T cell receptor beta chains presented below share a single source sample, sequenced in a study of blood T cell repertoires in COVID-19. Measured with immunoSEQ multiplex PCR; TCRdb has only the in-frame clones, and not every one. The repertoire holds 400,000 to 450,000 clones, with roughly 89% as singletons. The sample consisted of peripheral blood. All receptors come from a woman in her twenties or thirties with active or convalescent COVID-19.

V and J are TRBV11-2 and TRBJ2-3, with D perhaps matching TRBD2 (6 bases). Trimming shortened V by 6 bases and J by 4 bases, and 17 bases separated the two germline ends. Germline values: CDR1 SGHAT, CDR2 FQNNGV. The CDR3 covers 15 residues. CDR3 loop: CASSNPGLTSDTQYF. For the CDR3, the DNA is TGTGCCAGCAGTAACCCGGGACTCACATCAGATACGCAGTATTTT. The whole variable domain, filled in from reference TRBV11-2 and TRBJ2-3, reads EAGVAQSPRYKIIEKRQSVAFWCNPISGHATLYWYQQILGQGPKLLIQFQNNGVVDDSQLPKDRFSAERLKGVDSTLKIQPAKLEDSAVYLCASSNPGLTSDTQYFGPGTRLTVL.

The chain is built from TRBV5-6 and TRBJ1-4; TRBD1 matches 7 bases. CDR1 and CDR2 (germline): SGHDT, YYEEEE. The CDR3 sequence is 14 residues long. V gave up 0 bases and J gave up 7 bases; unmatched junction bases: 3. The CDR3 DNA is TGTGCCAGCAGCTTGGGACAGGGAGGTGAAAAACTGTTTTTT. Amino acids: CASSLGQGGEKLFF.

The chain recombines TRBV7-8 with TRBJ2-1, with 7 bases fitting TRBD2. J gave up 5 bases and V 2 bases, and 9 bases lay outside the gene matches. The CDR3 loop spans 16 amino acids. The germline gives CDR1 SGHVS, CDR2 FQNEAQ. The DNA for the CDR3 is TGTGCCAGCAGCTTATTGTCGGGGGGACCGGACAATGAGCAGTTCTTC. It translates to CASSLLSGGPDNEQFF.

The table lists this clone with a few counts. The chain combines TRBV12-3 or TRBV12-4 with TRBJ1-2; D gene ambiguous. Trimming stripped 1 base from V and 3 bases from J, with 6 bases between. The CDR3 loop spans 13 amino acids. The chain's CDR3 is CASSLGRYYGYTF. The CDR3 DNA is TGTGCCAGCAGTTTAGGGCGGTACTATGGCTACACCTTC.

This chain links TRBV6-5 with TRBJ1-2; possible D gene TRBD1, 5 bases. Looked up from germline, CDR1 is MNHEY and CDR2 is SVGAGI. This CDR3 spans 14 amino acids. Trimming removed 7 bases from V and 3 bases from J, with 15 bases in between. CDR3 loop: CASTPGGEDYGYTF. As DNA, the CDR3 is TGTGCCAGCACCCCGGGAGGGGAGGACTATGGCTACACCTTC.

This clone was counted between two and nine times. This chain uses TRBV10-3 with TRBJ1-2; TRBD1 matches 7 bases. Germline-derived CDR1 and CDR2 are ENHRY and SYGVKD. The V segment lost 8 bases and the J segment 7 bases; nucleotides outside the gene matches: 7. CDR3 length: 12 residues. The CDR3 loop is CAIEGTAGGYTF. The CDR3 DNA sequence: TGTGCCATCGAAGGGACAGCCGGTGGCTACACCTTC.

V usage is TRBV29-1 and J usage is TRBJ1-1; D ambiguous. The CDR3 sequence is 12 residues long. The V end lost 8 bases, the J end lost 1 base, and 11 bases lay between the germline ends. CDR1 SQVTM and CDR2 ANQGSEA come from the germline V gene. The CDR3 DNA sequence: TGCAGCAAATTCCCAGGGAACACTGAAGCTTTCTTT. It specifies CSKFPGNTEAFF.

The chain joins TRBV5-1 to TRBJ2-2, with D possibly TRBD2 on 6 matching bases. Trimming removed 5 bases from V and 0 bases from J, with 11 bases in between. Germline V CDR1 and CDR2: SGHRS, YFSETQ. This CDR3 contains 15 residues. The CDR3 DNA follows: TGCGCCAGCAGTAGGGACTTGACGAACACCGGGGAGCTGTTTTTT. Protein: CASSRDLTNTGELFF.

The CDR3 loop reads CSVRSGRETQYF. The CDR3 region has the DNA TGCAGCGTCCGTAGCGGGAGGGAGACCCAGTACTTC. This chain links TRBV29-1 with TRBJ2-5; 10 nucleotides align to TRBD2. The CDR3 consists of 12 residues. Germline lookup yields CDR1 SQVTM and CDR2 ANQGSEA. Unmatched junction bases numbered 3, after V lost 6 bases and J lost 5 bases.

The rearrangement uses TRBV6-5 and TRBJ2-7; no clear D. The CDR3 has 15 amino acids. V was cut by 0 bases and J by 2 bases, with 11 bases left in between. CDR1 is MNHEY, CDR2 SVGAGI, per germline. DNA of the CDR3: TGTGCCAGCAGTTACTCGATGTTCGGTCCCTACGAGCAGTACTTC. This gives the protein CASSYSMFGPYEQYF.

The DNA of the CDR3 is TGTGCCAGCAGCCCTGACAGGGCCCCTTACAATGAGCAGTTCTTC. Its protein is CASSPDRAPYNEQFF. The chain has TRBV27 and TRBJ2-1; the match to TRBD1 covers 7 bases. Germline V CDR1 and CDR2: MNHEY, SMNVEV (reference sequence). J was trimmed by 4 bases and V by 6 bases; bases with no gene match: 9. The CDR3 contains 15 residues.

The chain carries TRBV6-5 and TRBJ2-7; D gene uncertain. V was clipped by 7 bases and J by 2 bases, with 15 bases between them. The length of the CDR3 is 14 residues. Germline V gene data show CDR1 as MNHEY and CDR2 as SVGAGI. The CDR3 loop is CASTKMTEAYEQYF. As DNA, the CDR3 is TGTGCCAGCACCAAAATGACTGAAGCCTACGAGCAGTACTTC.

The chain employs TRBV10-3 and TRBJ2-7; D gene ambiguous. Germline CDR1 and CDR2: ENHRY and SYGVKD. V was clipped by 3 bases and J by 7 bases, with 19 bases between them. The CDR3 covers 15 residues. CDR3 residues: CAISDARGVEGEQYF. The CDR3 bases are TGTGCCATCAGTGATGCGCGCGGAGTGGAAGGTGAGCAGTACTTC.

This clone showed up just once. The chain is built from TRBV6-5 and TRBJ2-3; D is perhaps TRBD2 (6 bases). The CDR3 contains 15 residues. Germline CDR1 reads MNHEY; CDR2 reads SVGAGI. Trimming pared 5 bases from V and 9 bases from J, leaving 21 bases between. The CDR3 loop is CASSNAFAGKYTQYF. CDR3 coding DNA: TGTGCCAGCAGTAACGCCTTCGCGGGAAAATACACGCAGTATTTT.

The chain is built from TRBV2 and TRBJ2-5, with D possibly TRBD2 on 5 matching bases. Germline CDR1 SNHLY, CDR2 FYNNEI. This CDR3 is 11 amino acids long. The V end lost 6 bases, the J end lost 6 bases, and 8 bases lay between the germline ends. The CDR3 bases are TGTGCCAGCAGGCTAGCACAGACCCAGTACTTC. Translated: CASRLAQTQYF.

The chain combines TRBV3-1 (or the pseudogene TRBV3-2) with TRBJ1-1; D is ambiguous. V was cut by 6 bases and J by 6 bases, with 20 bases left in between. Germline-derived CDR1 and CDR2 are LGHDT and YNNKEL (reference sequence). This CDR3 contains 15 residues. CDR3 sequence reads: CASRSEASSGSEAFF. CDR3 coding DNA: TGTGCCAGCAGAAGTGAGGCGTCGAGCGGCTCTGAAGCTTTCTTT.

The chain carries TRBV4-1 and TRBJ1-3; no firm D call. The CDR3 runs to 14 residues. Germline values: CDR1 MGHRA, CDR2 YSYEKL. With 0 bases removed from V and 2 bases from J, the gap between germline ends came to 5 bases. The CDR3 spells CASSQDTAGNTIYF. CDR3 DNA: TGCGCCAGCAGCCAAGACACGGCTGGAAACACCATATATTTT.

The chain links TRBV5-6 to TRBJ2-1, with D perhaps TRBD2 (5 bases). This CDR3 region has 15 residues. Per germline, CDR1 SGHDT and CDR2 YYEEEE. V lost 3 bases to trimming and J lost 4 bases, with 14 bases between them. The CDR3 loop is CASSWLGSGYNEQFF. The CDR3 DNA reads TGTGCCAGCAGCTGGCTAGGTTCGGGGTACAATGAGCAGTTCTTC.

The chain joins TRBV29-1 to TRBJ2-2, with 11 bases lining up with TRBD2. J lost 8 bases, V lost 4 bases, and 0 bases had no gene match. The CDR3 loop spans 12 amino acids. The V gene's germline CDR1 is SQVTM and CDR2 ANQGSEA. The chain's CDR3 is CSVGTSGGELFF. DNA for the CDR3: TGCAGCGTTGGGACTAGCGGGGGGGAGCTGTTTTTT.

The genes are TRBV9 and TRBJ2-1, with 11 bases identical to TRBD2. This CDR3 is 18 amino acids long. Germline CDR1 SGDLS, CDR2 YYNGEE. V shed 0 bases, J shed 3 bases, and the junction held 8 bases outside the gene matches. CDR3 nucleotides: TGTGCCAGCAGCGTAGTGGGAACTAGCGGGAGTTACTACAATGAGCAGTTCTTC. Amino acid sequence: CASSVVGTSGSYYNEQFF.

The CDR3 is CSVGTGGAGADTQYF. For the CDR3, the DNA is TGCAGCGTTGGGACAGGGGGCGCGGGGGCAGATACGCAGTATTTT. V and J are TRBV29-1 and TRBJ2-3; 11 bases map to TRBD1. CDR1 is SQVTM, CDR2 ANQGSEA, per germline. The CDR3 consists of 15 residues. J was trimmed by 4 bases and V by 4 bases; bases with no gene match: 7.

The chain is built from TRBV7-8 and TRBJ1-5, with 7 bases identical to TRBD1. After removal of 5 bases from V and 6 bases from J, the junction contained 10 bases not matched to a gene. Per the germline V gene, CDR1 is SGHVS and CDR2 is FQNEAQ. The CDR3 extends over 15 amino acids. As DNA, the CDR3 is TGTGCCAGCAGCCAAAGGACAGGCCTTAGTCAGCCCCAGCATTTT. Amino acid sequence: CASSQRTGLSQPQHF. The complete variable domain, with remaining parts taken from reference TRBV7-8 and TRBJ1-5, reads GAGVSQSPRYKVAKRGQDVALRCDPISGHVSLFWYQQALGQGPEFLTYFQNEAQLDKSGLPSDRFFAERPEGSVSTLKIQRTQQEDSAVYLCASSQRTGLSQPQHFGDGTRLSIL.

CDR3 protein: CASSPGLESYEQYF. DNA of the CDR3: TGTGCCAGCAGCCCCGGACTGGAATCCTACGAGCAGTACTTC. The V call is TRBV5-5, the J call TRBJ2-7, with a tentative D call TRBD2 (5 bases). Between the trimmed V and J ends, which lost 4 bases and 1 base, there was a span of 12 bases. Germline V gives CDR1 SGHKS, CDR2 YYEKEE (reference sequence). This CDR3 has 14 amino acids.

This clone appeared once. The chain recombines TRBV11-2 with TRBJ1-1, with 10 bases identical to TRBD1. J was trimmed by 5 bases and V by 5 bases; bases with no gene match: 11. CDR1 is SGHAT, CDR2 FQNNGV, per germline. The CDR3 totals 16 residues. The CDR3 here is CASSPLGRDRGTEAFF. The CDR3 bases are TGTGCCAGCAGCCCATTAGGCCGGGACAGGGGTACTGAAGCTTTCTTT.

This rearrangement joins TRBV18 to TRBJ1-1; D is unclear. Germline V gives CDR1 KGHSH, CDR2 LQKENI. The CDR3 runs 14 residues. V gave up 6 bases and J gave up 1 base, with 12 bases separating them. This CDR3 is CASSWRQSNTEAFF. The CDR3 bases are TGTGCCAGCTCGTGGAGGCAGTCGAACACTGAAGCTTTCTTT.

V gene TRBV29-1 combines with J gene TRBJ1-1, with D possibly TRBD1 on 5 matching bases. Germline V gene data show CDR1 as SQVTM and CDR2 as ANQGSEA. V was cut by 6 bases and J by 4 bases, with 15 bases left in between. The CDR3 has 13 residues. DNA for the CDR3: TGCAGCGTGGGGGGTTCGGCTGCCACTGAAGCTTTCTTT. It yields the protein CSVGGSAATEAFF.

The chain recombines TRBV5-6 with TRBJ2-7; 9 positions match TRBD1. V lost 7 bases, J lost 3 bases, and 8 bases stayed unmatched. The length of the CDR3 is 14 residues. The germline V gene has CDR1 SGHDT and CDR2 YYEEEE. DNA of the CDR3: TGTGCCAGCTCACTTGGGACAGGGAACTACGAGCAGTACTTC. It encodes CASSLGTGNYEQYF. Drawing the rest from reference TRBV5-6 and TRBJ2-7, the complete variable domain is DAGVTQSPTHLIKTRGQQVTLRCSPKSGHDTVSWYQQALGQGPQFIFQYYEEEERQRGNFPDRFSGHQFPNYSSELNVNALLLGDSALYLCASSLGTGNYEQYFGPGTRLTVT.